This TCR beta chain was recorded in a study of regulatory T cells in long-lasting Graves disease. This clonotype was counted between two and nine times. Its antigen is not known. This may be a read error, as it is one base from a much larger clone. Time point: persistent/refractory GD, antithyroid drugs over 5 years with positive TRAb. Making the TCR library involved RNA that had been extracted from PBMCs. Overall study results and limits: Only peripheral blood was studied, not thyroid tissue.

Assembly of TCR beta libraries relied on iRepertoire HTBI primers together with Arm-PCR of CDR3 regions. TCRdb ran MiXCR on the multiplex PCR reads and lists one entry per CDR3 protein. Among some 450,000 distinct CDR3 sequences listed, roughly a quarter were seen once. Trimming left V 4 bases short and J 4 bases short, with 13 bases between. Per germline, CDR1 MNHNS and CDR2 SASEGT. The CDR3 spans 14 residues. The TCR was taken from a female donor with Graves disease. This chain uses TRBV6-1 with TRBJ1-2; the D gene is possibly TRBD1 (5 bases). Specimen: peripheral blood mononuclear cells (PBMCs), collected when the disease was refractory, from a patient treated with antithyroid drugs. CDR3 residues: CASSGMQGSYGYTF. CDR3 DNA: TGTGCCAGCAGTGGAATGCAGGGAAGCTATGGCTACACCTTC.